This TCR beta chain was captured in a study of blood T cell repertoires in COVID-19. Overall study context: Samples representing acute and convalescent COVID-19 were sourced from the United States, Italy and Spain. The analysed material was cDNA or gDNA that came from T cells, B-cell-depleted T cells, or PBMCs.

Methods used by the authors: Estimates of nucleated cell counts were drawn from the amplification of reference gene primers. The data were produced by immunoSEQ multiplex PCR, yet TCRdb's version contains in-frame clones alone and is incomplete. That table supplies the V and J calls and clone size; D and trimming were determined from the DNA. The data contain about 90,000 clones, about 89% of them seen just once; the ten biggest clones take up about a sixth. The CDR3 spans 15 residues. Germline trimming cut 0 bases from V and 9 bases from J; bases unmatched to any gene: 9. Germline V lookup: CDR1 GTSNPN, CDR2 SVGIG (reference sequence).

The TCR originated in a human donor in a cohort sampled during active COVID-19. The genes are TRBV30 and TRBJ1-5; the match to TRBD1 covers 9 bases. Sequencing was performed on peripheral blood. Here the CDR3 reads CAWSVPNRGLGPQHF. In nucleotides, the CDR3 is TGTGCCTGGAGTGTACCCAACAGGGGGCTTGGGCCCCAGCATTTT. The full variable domain, completed using reference TRBV30 and TRBJ1-5, is SQTIHQWPATLVQPVGSPLSLECTVEGTSNPNLYWYRQAAGRGLQLLFYSVGIGQISSEVPQNLSASRPQDRQFILSSKKLLLSDSGFYLCAWSVPNRGLGPQHFGDGTRLSIL.